This T cell receptor beta chain stems from a study of CD8 T cells in Susac syndrome. General study results and limits: It was acknowledged by the study that relatively few individuals were included in its TCR sequencing and HLA analysis.

The RNA, roughly 0.45 to 1 ug, was put through reverse transcription using random hexamers. An immunoSEQ multiplex PCR amplified TCR beta CDR3 over 54 Vbeta and 13 Jbeta. From the immunoSEQ multiplex PCR reads, TCRdb called clonotypes with MiXCR, one entry per CDR3 protein. The sample carries approximately 140,000 distinct CDR3 sequences, 94% recorded once. The authors sequenced TCR beta from blood CD8+ and CD4+ T cells. The control group consisted of healthy donors matched for age and sex. The V and J ends lost 5 bases and 3 bases, in that order; junction bases with no gene match: 3. The CDR3 has 14 residues. Germline V gene sequence: CDR1 SEHNR, CDR2 FQNEAQ (reference sequence). Worth noting for this clonotype: Its cognate antigen is unknown.

Sequencing was done on a sample of CD8+ T cells from PBMCs. The source is a human donor in good health. This rearrangement joins TRBV7-9 to TRBJ2-5; 10 positions match TRBD2. CDR3 amino acids: CASSIGLAEETQYF. CDR3 DNA: TGTGCCAGCAGCATCGGACTAGCGGAAGAGACCCAGTACTTC. Using reference TRBV7-9 and TRBJ2-5 for the parts outside the CDR3, the full variable domain is DTGVSQNPRHKITKRGQNVTFRCDPISEHNRLYWYRQTLGQGPEFLTYFQNEAQLEKSRLLSDRFSAERPKGSFSTLEIQRTEQGDSAMYLCASSIGLAEETQYFGPGTRLLVL.